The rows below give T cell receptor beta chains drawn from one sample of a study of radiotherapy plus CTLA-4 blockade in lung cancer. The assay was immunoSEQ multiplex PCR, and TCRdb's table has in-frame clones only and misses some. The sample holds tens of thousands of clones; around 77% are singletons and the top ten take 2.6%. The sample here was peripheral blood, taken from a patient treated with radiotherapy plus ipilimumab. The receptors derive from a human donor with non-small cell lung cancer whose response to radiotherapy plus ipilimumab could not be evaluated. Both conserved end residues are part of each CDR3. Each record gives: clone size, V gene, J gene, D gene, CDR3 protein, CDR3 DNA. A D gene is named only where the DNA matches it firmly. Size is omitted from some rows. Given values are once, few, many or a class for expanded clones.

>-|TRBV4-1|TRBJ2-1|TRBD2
CASSPSPAAGAPYNEQFF
TGCGCCAGCAGCCCCTCTCCCGCAGCGGGGGCCCCCTACAATGAGCAGTTCTTC
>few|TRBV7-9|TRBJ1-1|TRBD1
CASSLGDSAFF
TGTGCCAGCAGCTTAGGGGACAGCGCTTTCTTT
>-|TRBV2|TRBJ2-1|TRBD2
CASSEQFGLAGGSSYNEQFF
TGTGCCAGCAGTGAACAGTTTGGGCTAGCGGGGGGGAGCTCCTACAATGAGCAGTTCTTC
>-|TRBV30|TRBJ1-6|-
CAWNGDGYNSPLHF
TGTGCCTGGAACGGTGACGGGTATAATTCACCCCTCCACTTT
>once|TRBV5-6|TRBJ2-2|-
CASSPLASSNTGELFF
TGTGCCAGCAGCCCCCTGGCCAGTTCGAACACCGGGGAGCTGTTTTTT
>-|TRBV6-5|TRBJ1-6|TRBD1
CASSYETGSYNSPLHF
TGTGCCAGCAGTTACGAGACAGGGTCGTATAATTCCCCCCTCCACTTT
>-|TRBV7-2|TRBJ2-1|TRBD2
CASSFLAGPGDEQFF
TGTGCCAGCAGCTTTCTAGCGGGGCCCGGGGATGAGCAGTTCTTC
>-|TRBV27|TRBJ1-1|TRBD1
CASSLTPGQYTEAFF
TGTGCCAGCAGTTTAACCCCGGGACAGTACACTGAAGCTTTCTTT
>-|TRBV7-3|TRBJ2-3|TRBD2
CASSLKVRGADTQYF
TGTGCCAGCAGCTTAAAGGTTCGGGGGGCAGATACGCAGTATTTT
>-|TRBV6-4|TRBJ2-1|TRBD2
CASSPTSGGYNEQFF
TGTGCCAGCAGTCCGACTAGCGGGGGGTACAATGAGCAGTTCTTC
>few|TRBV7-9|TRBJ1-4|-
CASSLELPPMFF
TGTGCCAGCAGCTTAGAACTTCCCCCAATGTTTTTT
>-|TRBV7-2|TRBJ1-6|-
CASSLLNRNSPLHF
TGTGCCAGCAGCTTACTCAACCGGAATTCACCCCTCCACTTT
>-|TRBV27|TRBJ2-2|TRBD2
CASSLSGSYSGELFF
TGTGCCAGCAGTTTGAGCGGGAGTTATTCCGGGGAGCTGTTTTTT
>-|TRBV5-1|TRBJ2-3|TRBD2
CASSFAGGGTDTQYF
TGCGCCAGCAGCTTTGCGGGGGGGGGCACAGATACGCAGTATTTT
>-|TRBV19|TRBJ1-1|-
CASSTRVPTTEAFF
TGTGCCAGTAGTACCCGGGTACCTACCACTGAAGCTTTCTTT
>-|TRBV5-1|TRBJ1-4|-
CASSLQGSNEKLFF
TGCGCCAGCAGCTTACAGGGTTCTAATGAAAAACTGTTTTTT
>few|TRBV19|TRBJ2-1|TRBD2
CASSMVERGEQFF
TGTGCCAGTAGTATGGTGGAGCGGGGTGAGCAGTTCTTC
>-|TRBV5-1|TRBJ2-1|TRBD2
CASSTTGTTAYNEQFF
TGCGCCAGCAGCACGACCGGGACTACTGCCTACAATGAGCAGTTCTTC
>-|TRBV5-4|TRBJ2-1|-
CASSLAGTRNEQFF
TGTGCCAGCAGCTTGGCAGGGACTCGGAATGAGCAGTTCTTC
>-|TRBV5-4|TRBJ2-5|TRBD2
CASSLAGREGGETQYF
TGTGCCAGCAGCCTGGCGGGACGGGAGGGGGGGGAGACCCAGTACTTC
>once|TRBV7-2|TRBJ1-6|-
CASSLRRSNSPLHF
TGTGCCAGCAGCTTACGGAGATCTAATTCACCCCTCCACTTT
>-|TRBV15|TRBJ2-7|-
CATSRDFGEHEQYF
TGTGCCACCAGCAGAGATTTCGGGGAACACGAGCAGTACTTC
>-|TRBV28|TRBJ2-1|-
CASSLSGQHNEQFF
TGTGCCAGCAGTTTATCGGGACAACACAATGAGCAGTTCTTC
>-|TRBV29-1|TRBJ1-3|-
CSAIRGDRNTIYF
TGCAGCGCGATCAGGGGAGACAGAAACACCATATATTTT
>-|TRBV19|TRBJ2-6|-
CASSRPREAGANVLTF
TGTGCCAGTAGTAGGCCCAGGGAAGCTGGGGCCAACGTCCTGACTTTC
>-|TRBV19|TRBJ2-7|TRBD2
CASTRTSPYEQYF
TGTGCCAGTACGCGGACTAGCCCCTACGAGCAGTACTTC
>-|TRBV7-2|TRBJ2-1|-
CASSPKSGYNEQFF
TGTGCCAGCAGCCCCAAATCAGGTTACAATGAGCAGTTCTTC
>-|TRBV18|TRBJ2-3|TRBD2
CASSRRTSDGADTQYF
TGTGCCAGCTCACGCAGGACTAGCGATGGCGCAGATACGCAGTATTTT
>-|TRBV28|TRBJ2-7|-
CASSLGQPPEQYF
TGTGCCAGCAGTTTAGGGCAACCACCTGAGCAGTACTTC
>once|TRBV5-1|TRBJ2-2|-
CASSPISGTGELFF
TGCGCCAGCAGCCCCATATCGGGCACCGGGGAGCTGTTTTTT
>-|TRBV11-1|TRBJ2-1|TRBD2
CASSSPRGGLAGAYNEQFF
TGTGCCAGCAGCTCTCCTCGAGGGGGACTAGCGGGAGCATACAATGAGCAGTTCTTC
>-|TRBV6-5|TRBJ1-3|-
CASSWSLGGTGNTIYF
TGTGCCAGCAGTTGGTCCCTTGGGGGCACGGGAAACACCATATATTTT
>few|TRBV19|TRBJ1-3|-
CASRNTRRGNTIYF
TGTGCCAGTCGCAACACCCGCAGGGGAAACACCATATATTTT
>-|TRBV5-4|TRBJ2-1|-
CASSLATGPYNEQFF
TGTGCCAGCAGCTTGGCCACTGGGCCCTACAATGAGCAGTTCTTC
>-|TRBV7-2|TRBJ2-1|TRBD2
CASSLASTSGRAGNEQFF
TGTGCCAGCAGCTTAGCATCGACTAGCGGGAGGGCGGGCAATGAGCAGTTCTTC
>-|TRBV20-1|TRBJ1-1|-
CSASRTNEAFF
TGCAGTGCTTCCCGGACTAATGAAGCTTTCTTT
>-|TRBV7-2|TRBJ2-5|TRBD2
CASSFGGAQETQYF
TGTGCCAGCAGCTTCGGGGGGGCCCAAGAGACCCAGTACTTC
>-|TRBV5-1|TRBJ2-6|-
CASRTGQSSGANVLTF
TGCGCCAGCCGCACGGGACAAAGCTCTGGGGCCAACGTCCTGACTTTC
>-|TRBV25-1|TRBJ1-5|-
CASSGQPNQPQHF
TGTGCCAGCAGTGGACAGCCCAATCAGCCCCAGCATTTT
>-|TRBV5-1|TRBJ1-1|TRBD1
CASSQQQQGLNTEAFF
TGCGCCAGCAGCCAACAACAACAGGGGCTAAACACTGAAGCTTTCTTT
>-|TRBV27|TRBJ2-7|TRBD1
CASSSAGTGTYEQYF
TGTGCCAGCAGTTCGGCCGGGACAGGGACCTACGAGCAGTACTTC
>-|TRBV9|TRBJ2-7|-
CASPFSSYEQYF
TGTGCCAGCCCCTTTAGCTCCTACGAGCAGTACTTC
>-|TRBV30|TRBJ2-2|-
CAWSVTTAGELFF
TGTGCCTGGAGTGTAACAACCGCAGGGGAGCTGTTTTTT
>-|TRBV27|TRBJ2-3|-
CAPRGGGTQYF
TGTGCCCCCCGGGGAGGGGGTACGCAGTATTTT
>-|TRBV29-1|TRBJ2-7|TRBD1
CSVDSGQGPYEQYF
TGCAGCGTTGACTCGGGACAGGGTCCCTACGAGCAGTACTTC
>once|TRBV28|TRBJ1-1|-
CASTKPGAATEAFF
TGTGCCAGCACCAAGCCAGGGGCCGCCACTGAAGCTTTCTTT
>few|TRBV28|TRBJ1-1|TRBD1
CASIRDRVAFF
TGTGCCAGCATCCGGGACAGGGTTGCTTTCTTT
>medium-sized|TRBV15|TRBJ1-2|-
CATSRDFETVYGYTF
TGTGCCACCAGCAGAGATTTCGAGACTGTCTATGGCTACACCTTC
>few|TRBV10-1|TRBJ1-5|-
CASSEPHQPQHF
TGCGCCAGCAGTGAGCCTCATCAGCCCCAGCATTTT
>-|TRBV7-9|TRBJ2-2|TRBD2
CASSRGDTGELFF
TGTGCCAGCAGCCGGGGGGACACCGGGGAGCTGTTTTTT
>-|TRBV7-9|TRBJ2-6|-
CASSAGLGRRNSGANVLTF
TGTGCCAGCAGCGCAGGGCTTGGACGTAGAAACTCTGGGGCCAACGTCCTGACTTTC
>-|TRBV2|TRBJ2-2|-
CASSLPVGELFF
TGTGCCAGCTCCCTACCCGTCGGGGAGCTGTTTTTT
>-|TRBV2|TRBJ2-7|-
CASSEQGSSYEQYF
TGTGCCAGCAGTGAACAGGGCAGCTCCTACGAGCAGTACTTC
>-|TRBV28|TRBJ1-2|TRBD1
CASMAQGAVYGYTF
TGTGCCAGCATGGCCCAGGGGGCGGTCTATGGCTACACCTTC
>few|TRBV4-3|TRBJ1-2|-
CASSFQSRDYGYTF
TGCGCCAGCAGCTTCCAGTCCAGGGACTATGGCTACACCTTC